Sequencing of this T cell receptor (beta chain) was carried out in a study of blood T cell repertoires in COVID-19. Study context: The United States, Italy and Spain were the sources of the acute and convalescent COVID-19 samples. In each case, the material was cDNA or gDNA derived from T cells, B-cell-depleted T cells, or PBMCs.

Original data processing: Estimates of nucleated cell counts were drawn from the amplification of reference gene primers. Clones were read by immunoSEQ multiplex PCR, and TCRdb kept only the in-frame ones, dropping some. V and J calls and clone size are given by that table; D and trimming were obtained from the DNA. In the table there are some 400,000 clones, 70% to 90% of which are singletons. V lost 1 base and J 6 bases, leaving 9 bases between the germline ends. The CDR3 consists of 13 residues. CDR1 LGHDT and CDR2 YNNKEL come from the germline V gene (reference sequence). The chain combines TRBV3-1 (or the pseudogene TRBV3-2) with TRBJ1-2; D is ambiguous. The receptor comes from a human donor in a cohort sampled during active COVID-19. The sample taken for sequencing was peripheral blood. CDR3 bases: TGTGCCAGCAGCCAAGCTGGCAGGAATGGCTACACCTTC. Protein sequence: CASSQAGRNGYTF.